Listed below are T cell receptor beta chains from one sample, sequenced in a study of blood T cell repertoires in COVID-19. Here immunoSEQ multiplex PCR was the method, and the copy in TCRdb shows in-frame clones only, minus some. Altogether 98,000 or so clones are present, about four fifths being singletons, with the ten largest covering 4.8%. Sequencing was done on a sample of peripheral blood. The origin of the receptors is a man aged 55 to 70 with acute or convalescent COVID-19. Both conserved end residues are part of each CDR3. Each record gives: clone size, J gene, V gene, D gene, CDR3 protein, CDR3 DNA. A D gene is named only where the DNA matches it firmly. Where a row states a size, it is once, few, many or the class of an expanded clone; other rows omit it.

NA	TRBJ2-2	TRBV7-3	TRBD2	CASSLSPTSGSTTGELFF	TGTGCCAGCAGCCTCAGCCCGACTAGCGGGAGCACGACCGGGGAGCTGTTTTTT
NA	TRBJ2-3	TRBV28	TRBD2	CASMFQAGAGSDTQYF	TGTGCCAGCATGTTCCAAGCGGGGGCGGGGTCAGATACGCAGTATTTT
few	TRBJ2-3	TRBV19	NA	CASRAKGTDTQYF	TGTGCCAGTAGGGCCAAGGGGACAGATACGCAGTATTTT
NA	TRBJ1-2	TRBV11-3	TRBD1	CASSPTGDYGYTF	TGTGCCAGCAGCCCGACAGGGGACTATGGCTACACCTTC
NA	TRBJ2-1	TRBV7-8	TRBD1	CASSPPLRDRAHNEQFF	TGTGCCAGCAGCCCCCCCCTCCGGGACAGGGCTCACAATGAGCAGTTCTTC
NA	TRBJ2-5	TRBV5-1	NA	CASSPGHLRETQYF	TGCGCCAGCAGCCCGGGACACCTACGAGAGACCCAGTACTTC
few	TRBJ2-3	TRBV9	NA	CASSVGPRGSGTDTQYF	TGTGCCAGCAGCGTAGGGCCTAGGGGGAGCGGCACAGATACGCAGTATTTT
NA	TRBJ1-5	TRBV27	TRBD1	CASSYTGQGALYSNQPQHF	TGTGCCAGCAGTTATACAGGACAGGGGGCCTTATATAGCAATCAGCCCCAGCATTTT
once	TRBJ1-1	TRBV7-9	TRBD1	CASRSTTGVGNTEAFF	TGTGCCAGCAGATCCACGACAGGGGTGGGAAACACTGAAGCTTTCTTT
NA	TRBJ1-4	TRBV7-9	TRBD1	CASSLDLDREKLFF	TGTGCCAGCAGCTTAGATCTGGACAGGGAAAAACTGTTTTTT
NA	TRBJ2-5	TRBV3-1/TRBV3-2	NA	CASSQALGVGETQYF	TGTGCCAGCAGCCAAGCGTTAGGTGTGGGCGAGACCCAGTACTTC
NA	TRBJ2-7	TRBV30	TRBD2	CAWSVSGVSYEQYF	TGTGCCTGGAGTGTCAGCGGGGTCTCCTACGAGCAGTACTTC
few	TRBJ2-3	TRBV5-4	NA	CASSLTIGTDTQYF	TGTGCCAGCAGCTTGACCATAGGCACAGATACGCAGTATTTT
NA	TRBJ2-1	TRBV3-1/TRBV3-2	NA	CASGPTGGNEQFF	TGTGCCAGCGGCCCGACAGGTGGCAATGAGCAGTTCTTC
once	TRBJ2-1	TRBV2	NA	CASSSFGGAVSNEQFF	TGTGCCAGCAGTTCCTTCGGCGGGGCGGTTAGCAATGAGCAGTTCTTC
once	TRBJ1-1	TRBV3-1/TRBV3-2	NA	CASSLGQMNTEAFF	TGTGCCAGCAGCCTCGGACAGATGAACACTGAAGCTTTCTTT
NA	TRBJ2-3	TRBV11-3	NA	CASSPGGGVSGTDTQYF	TGTGCCAGCAGCCCAGGTGGCGGGGTTTCAGGCACAGATACGCAGTATTTT
NA	TRBJ1-2	TRBV10-3	TRBD1	CASKTGEGYGYTF	TGTGCCAGCAAGACAGGGGAGGGCTATGGCTACACCTTC
NA	TRBJ1-1	TRBV18	NA	CASSPGVEVTEAFF	TGTGCCAGCTCACCAGGAGTGGAGGTGACTGAAGCTTTCTTT
NA	TRBJ2-1	TRBV9	TRBD2	CASSVAGRGAARGEQFF	TGTGCCAGCAGCGTGGCCGGGCGGGGGGCCGCAAGAGGGGAGCAGTTCTTC
NA	TRBJ2-1	TRBV11-3	TRBD2	CASSLGRGLEFNEQFF	TGTGCCAGCAGCTTAGGTCGGGGACTAGAGTTCAATGAGCAGTTCTTC
NA	TRBJ1-6	TRBV6-1	NA	CASSEYSLYNSPLHF	TGTGCCAGCAGTGAATACAGCCTCTATAATTCACCCCTCCACTTT
NA	TRBJ1-2	TRBV7-2	NA	CASSLDDSYYGYTF	TGTGCCAGCAGCTTAGACGATAGTTACTATGGCTACACCTTC
few	TRBJ1-5	TRBV5-6	NA	CASSSTDSNQPQHF	TGTGCCAGCAGCTCGACAGATAGCAATCAGCCCCAGCATTTT
NA	TRBJ2-7	TRBV4-2	TRBD2	CASSQGEGVGGSYEQYF	TGTGCCAGCAGCCAAGGAGAGGGTGTGGGGGGGTCCTACGAGCAGTACTTC
NA	TRBJ1-3	TRBV7-2	NA	CASSLYFNGAGGNTIYF	TGTGCCAGCAGCTTATACTTTAATGGGGCAGGGGGAAACACCATATATTTT
NA	TRBJ1-1	TRBV13	TRBD1	CASSTGQGRGNTEAFF	TGTGCCAGCAGCACGGGACAGGGAAGGGGAAACACTGAAGCTTTCTTT
NA	TRBJ2-3	TRBV2	TRBD2	CASSELAEGWNTQYF	TGTGCCAGCAGTGAGCTAGCGGAGGGGTGGAATACGCAGTATTTT
NA	TRBJ2-3	TRBV6-1	TRBD2	CASSDSGSGSDTQYF	TGTGCCAGCAGTGACAGCGGGAGTGGTTCAGATACGCAGTATTTT
NA	TRBJ2-1	TRBV11-3	TRBD2	CASSARLAGKDEQFF	TGTGCCAGCAGCGCCCGACTAGCGGGGAAGGATGAGCAGTTCTTC
NA	TRBJ2-1	TRBV14	TRBD2	CASSQVSGTSGSFDNEQFF	TGTGCCAGCAGCCAAGTCTCCGGGACTAGCGGGAGTTTCGACAATGAGCAGTTCTTC
NA	TRBJ2-1	TRBV5-4	NA	CASRPSWGDLHEQFF	TGTGCCAGCAGACCCTCGTGGGGGGATCTCCATGAGCAGTTCTTC
NA	TRBJ1-4	TRBV5-1	NA	CASSSGQGGDEKLFF	TGCGCCAGCAGCTCCGGGCAGGGAGGGGATGAAAAACTGTTTTTT
NA	TRBJ1-2	TRBV2	TRBD1	CASSETGGAYGYTF	TGTGCCAGCAGCGAAACAGGGGGCGCTTATGGCTACACCTTC
few	TRBJ2-1	TRBV5-1	TRBD1	CASSSPGQGNNEQFF	TGCGCCAGCAGCTCACCGGGACAGGGAAACAATGAGCAGTTCTTC
NA	TRBJ2-7	TRBV30	TRBD1	CAWSPPGQDPYEQYF	TGTGCCTGGAGTCCACCGGGACAGGACCCCTACGAGCAGTACTTC
NA	TRBJ2-1	TRBV11-2	TRBD1	CASSFDPGTGGSGQFF	TGTGCCAGCAGCTTTGATCCCGGGACAGGGGGCAGTGGGCAGTTCTTC